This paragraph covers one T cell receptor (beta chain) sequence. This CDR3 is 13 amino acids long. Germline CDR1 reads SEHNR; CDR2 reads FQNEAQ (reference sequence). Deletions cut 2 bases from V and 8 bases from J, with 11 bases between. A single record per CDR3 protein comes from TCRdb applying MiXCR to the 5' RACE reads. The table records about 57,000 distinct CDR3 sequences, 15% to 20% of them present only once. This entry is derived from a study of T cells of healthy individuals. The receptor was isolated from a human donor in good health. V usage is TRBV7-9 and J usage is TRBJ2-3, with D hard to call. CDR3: CASSLNSDLTQYF. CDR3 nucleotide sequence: TGTGCCAGCAGCTTAAATTCTGACCTTACGCAGTATTTT. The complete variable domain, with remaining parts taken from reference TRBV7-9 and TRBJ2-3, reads DTGVSQNPRHKITKRGQNVTFRCDPISEHNRLYWYRQTLGQGPEFLTYFQNEAQLEKSRLLSDRFSAERPKGSFSTLEIQRTEQGDSAMYLCASSLNSDLTQYFGPGTRLTVL.